This T cell receptor beta chain is drawn from a study of Graves' ophthalmopathy and Graves' hyperthyroidism (dated by TCRdb to 2017 to 2018). About the full investigation: Peripheral blood was collected at initial diagnosis, prior to any treatment. TCR beta repertoire signatures were used to distinguish Graves' ophthalmopathy from Graves' hyperthyroidism and to predict progression to ophthalmopathy. In total, around 130 blood samples were TCR-sequenced: some 40 ophthalmopathy, under 85 hyperthyroidism and approximately 17 hyperthyroidism-to-ophthalmopathy patients. To explore V-J signatures that distinguish ophthalmopathy from hyperthyroidism, a discovery set of under 110 patients was enrolled, made up of 43 with ophthalmopathy and 55 to 65 with stable hyperthyroidism. The independent validation cohort included about 19 hyperthyroidism patients plus 17 patients who later progressed from hyperthyroidism to ophthalmopathy. T-cell repertoires of thyroid tissue and blood were compared in 5 or 6 hyperthyroidism patients. After sampling, hyperthyroidism patients received methimazole starting at 30 mg daily, and ophthalmopathy patients received high-dose intravenous methylprednisolone.

The table lists this clonotype with many counts. No antigen is known for it. No per-base quality is available; no much larger clone lies one base away. V loses 2 bases, J loses 0 bases, and the germline ends lie 5 bases apart. The CDR3 measures 14 amino acids from cysteine to phenylalanine. Only the CDR3 portion is preserved as DNA: 42 bases, with reading frame beginning at the first base. CDR1 and CDR2 are read off the germline V gene as MGHRA and YSYEKL. Ophthalmopathy patients had moderately to severely active disease, Clinical Activity Score of at least 3, NOSPECS grade of at least 4, and disease duration under 3 months. Patients with other autoimmune diseases, uncontrolled infections, pregnancy or lactation were excluded. Diagnosis was based on clinical symptoms, serum thyroxine, TRAb, thyroid ultrasound and orbital computed tomography. Using Ficoll-Paque density gradient centrifugation, PBMCs were isolated from approximately 11 ml of fresh peripheral blood. Total RNA was extracted with Trizol reagent and quality-checked on an Agilent 2100 Bioanalyzer.

Study-wide conclusions, independent of this receptor: Most expanded thyroid clonotypes with a frequency above 0.001 also appeared in blood, which suggests that blood repertoires may reflect the immune response in the thyroid. Ophthalmopathy was separated from stable hyperthyroidism by the 13-signature model with about 88% sensitivity and about 81% specificity in cross-validation and with 80%/75% in the test set. Sample size was not predetermined statistically, and investigators were not blinded to group allocation. In validation, the model predicted ophthalmopathy progression with over 60% sensitivity and approximately 78% specificity; some 13 predicted patients were CT-confirmed with GO in a median of approximately 6.5 months.

For repertoire sequencing, TCR beta CDR3 regions were amplified from RNA transcripts. The first round was an RT-PCR using HTBI primers with the Qiagen OneStep RT-PCR kit, and this first round was followed by a second-round multiplex PCR, then size selection and purification. Libraries were sequenced on an Illumina HiSeq2000 using paired-end 100 bp reads. Processing in the source paper ran as follows. Reads were processed with SOAPnuke, discarding reads with adapters, uncalled bases, mean Phred below 15, or no exact constant-primer or identifier match. High-quality paired reads were merged with COPE v1.2.5. Each unique nucleotide sequence was treated as a clonotype, and MiTCR v1.1 was used to align the clonotypes to the IMGT TRB V, D and J references. Only V-J combinations with frequency above 0.0001 were analysed, covering approximately 99% of repertoires. For each V-J combination, a TCR clonal expansion and chaos score was defined as the ratio of F50 clonal expansion to chaos observed in the TCRdist matrix. Welch's t-statistics and random forest were used to reduce features to approximately 13 V-J combinations, which were fed into a naive Bayes classifier. The Morisita-Horn index was used to measure how similar the thyroid and blood repertoires were. TCRdb redid the processing of the public reads, applying fastp at Q25 and MiXCR, and retained in-frame beta chains. Merged by CDR3 protein, the rows form single entries marked with the most common genes and DNA. The V and J calls were determined by TCRdb, not by the authors. This sample has about 740,000 distinct CDR3 sequences in its table, and 40% of those were observed once. 40% to 55% of the sample lies in the top ten.

This TCR was sampled from an adult man with Graves' ophthalmopathy. The sample was peripheral blood. The chain couples TRBV4-1 to TRBJ1-5; there is no confident call for the D gene. The CDR3 in this case is CASSQRVSNQPQHF. The DNA reads TGCGCCAGCAGCCAAAGGGTTAGCAATCAGCCCCAGCATTTT.